This T cell receptor beta chain was identified in a study of shared T cell receptors in the human thymus. The assay was immunoSEQ multiplex PCR, and TCRdb's table has in-frame clones only and misses some. There are about 660,000 clones in the sample; over 75% occur only once, and around 0.0099% lies in the top ten. This CDR3 has 15 amino acids. Germline V gene data show CDR1 as MGHDK and CDR2 as SYGVNS. V shed 7 bases and J 5 bases; nucleotides not matched to a gene: 10. These same records also appear under a second study, on human thymus T cells. From that second work: Corrective heart surgery yielded the resections from which the thymus tissue came.

The chain employs TRBV25-1 and TRBJ2-1, with 8 bases lining up with TRBD1. Source material: thymocytes. The sequence was obtained from a boy in the first two years of life with a congenital heart defect. The CDR3 sequence is CASTLTGDRDNEQFF. For the CDR3, the DNA is TGTGCCAGCACCCTGACAGGGGATCGGGACAATGAGCAGTTCTTC.